This T cell receptor (beta chain) was profiled in a study of OX40 agonist ivuxolimab in advanced cancers. Study-wide background: At 0.01 to 10 mg/kg, ivuxolimab was administered intravenously to patients every 2 weeks. Allowance was made for prior anti-PD-1, anti-PD-L1 or anti-CTLA-4 therapy, and approximately 40% had some. Overall study findings and caveats: Circulating CD4+ and CD8+ T cells showed clonal expansion by week 6 at 0.1 to 3.0 mg/kg.

The V end lost 1 base, the J end lost 4 bases, and 10 bases lay between the germline ends. This CDR3 is 14 amino acids long. Looked up from germline, CDR1 is MDHEN and CDR2 is SYDVKM. Systemic immunosuppression or a history of autoimmune disease excluded patients. The protocol was immunoSEQ multiplex PCR, while the TCRdb copy is restricted to in-frame clones and leaves out a portion. The sample has around 51,000 clones, over 75% seen once. About this clone itself: As yet, its antigen is unknown.

The clonotype originates from an adult with an advanced solid tumor such as melanoma, head and neck, liver or kidney cancer. This specimen consisted of CD4+ or CD8+ T cells sorted from blood, obtained in a trial of the OX40 agonist ivuxolimab. The V and J genes are TRBV28 and TRBJ1-1; D unclear. This CDR3 reads CASSLYISGTEAFF. The CDR3 DNA is TGTGCCAGCAGTTTATATATAAGTGGCACTGAAGCTTTCTTT.